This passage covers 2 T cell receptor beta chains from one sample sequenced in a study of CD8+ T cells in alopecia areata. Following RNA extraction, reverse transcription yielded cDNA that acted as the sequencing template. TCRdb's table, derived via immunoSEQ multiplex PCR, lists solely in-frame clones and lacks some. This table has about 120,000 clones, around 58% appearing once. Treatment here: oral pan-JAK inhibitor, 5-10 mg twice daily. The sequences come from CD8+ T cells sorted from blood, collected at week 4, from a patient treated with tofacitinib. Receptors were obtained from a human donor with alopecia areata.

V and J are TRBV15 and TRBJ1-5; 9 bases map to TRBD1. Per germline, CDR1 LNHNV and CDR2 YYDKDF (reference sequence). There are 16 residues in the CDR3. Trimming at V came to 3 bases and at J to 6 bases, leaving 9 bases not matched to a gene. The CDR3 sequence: CATSRTGGLGSQPQHF. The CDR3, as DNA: TGTGCCACCAGCAGGACAGGGGGTCTTGGTAGTCAGCCCCAGCATTTT. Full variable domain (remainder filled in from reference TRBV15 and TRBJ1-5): DAMVIQNPRYQVTQFGKPVTLSCSQTLNHNVMYWYQQKSSQAPKLLFHYYDKDFNNEADTPDNFQSRRPNTSFCFLDIRSPGLGDTAMYLCATSRTGGLGSQPQHFGDGTRLSIL.

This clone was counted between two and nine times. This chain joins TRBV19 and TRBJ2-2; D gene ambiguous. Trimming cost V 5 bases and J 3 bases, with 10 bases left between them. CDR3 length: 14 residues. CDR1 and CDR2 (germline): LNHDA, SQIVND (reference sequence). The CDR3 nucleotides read TGTGCCAGTAGTTCGGGCGCCTACACCGGGGAGCTGTTTTTT. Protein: CASSSGAYTGELFF.